Described below is a single TCR beta chain sequence and its context. Its antigen is as yet unknown. This record comes from a study of cytomegalovirus exposure and HLA in healthy donors. Notes on the study in general: Beyond CMV serostatus, there was no information to go on about immune exposure.

V lost 5 bases to trimming and J lost 4 bases; unmatched junction nucleotides: 8. CDR1 is SGHRS and CDR2 is YFSETQ in the germline V gene. The CDR3 sequence is 14 residues long. PCR was performed using 60 Vbeta and 13 Jbeta primers. Sequenced by immunoSEQ multiplex PCR; TCRdb stores in-frame clones only, minus some. The sample yields some 110,000 clones, approximately 79% seen once. The chain links TRBV5-1 to TRBJ1-1, with 7 positions matching TRBD1. This TCR derives from a young man in good health and CMV-seropositive. The sequencing sample was made of PBMCs. In DNA, the CDR3 is TGCGCCAGCAGAAAGGACAGGATCTTCACTGAAGCTTTCTTT. This codes for CASRKDRIFTEAFF.